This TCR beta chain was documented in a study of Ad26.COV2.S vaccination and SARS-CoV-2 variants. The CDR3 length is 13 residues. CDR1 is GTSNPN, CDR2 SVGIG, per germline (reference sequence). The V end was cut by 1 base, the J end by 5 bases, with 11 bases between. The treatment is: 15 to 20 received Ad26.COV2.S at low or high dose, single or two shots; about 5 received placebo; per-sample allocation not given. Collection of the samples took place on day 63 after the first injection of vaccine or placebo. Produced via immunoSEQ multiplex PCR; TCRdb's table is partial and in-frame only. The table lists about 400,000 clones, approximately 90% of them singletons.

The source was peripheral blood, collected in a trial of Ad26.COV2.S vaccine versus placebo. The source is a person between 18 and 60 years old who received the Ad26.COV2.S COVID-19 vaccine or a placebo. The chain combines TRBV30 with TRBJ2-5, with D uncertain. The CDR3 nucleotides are TGTGCCTGGAGTGATATGACCCCTGAGACCCAGTACTTC. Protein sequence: CAWSDMTPETQYF. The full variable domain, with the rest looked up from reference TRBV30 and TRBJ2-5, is SQTIHQWPATLVQPVGSPLSLECTVEGTSNPNLYWYRQAAGRGLQLLFYSVGIGQISSEVPQNLSASRPQDRQFILSSKKLLLSDSGFYLCAWSDMTPETQYFGPGTRLLVL.